The present entry profiles one T cell receptor beta chain with its context. The antigen it binds to is not known. No base-level quality is on record; no much larger clone is a single base apart. CDR1 and CDR2 are drawn from the germline V gene (reference sequence): SEHNR, FQNEAQ. The junction shows trimming of 4 bases on V and 4 bases on J, and the gene matches do not reach 0 bases of it. CDR3 length: 14 amino acids, cysteine to phenylalanine. Kept here is only the CDR3 DNA, which spans 42 bases and is read in frame from base 1. The data derive from a study of shared T cell receptors in the human thymus (dated by TCRdb to 2020 to 2022). At the level of the whole study: The study examined how self-reactive, shared T-cell receptor alpha chains are generated in the human thymus.

Receptor amplification or capture employed the immunoSEQ multiplex PCR assay. In TCRdb, the immuneACCESS table is reduced to in-frame sequences with V and J assigned. These tables do not hold every clone; where another copy was compared, an unresolved V gene accounts for under half, and the others remain unexplained. The sample contains 650,000 to 950,000 clones, roughly 85% of them found a single time. About 0.0098% of the sample comes from the top ten. This sample was shared with a second study, whose subject was human thymus T cells. As noted in the second study: In Finland, the donors were immunologically healthy infants who were having open corrective cardiac surgery for congenital heart defects. Thymus tissue was collected as surgical resects that were removed during corrective cardiac surgery. Biased V and J gene segment usage appeared to be present in both thymic and peripheral blood repertoires. The related research reported highly overlapping thymic TCR repertoires among unrelated individuals. The study used about eight infant thymus samples plus four related peripheral blood samples to characterize TCR alpha and beta repertoires. Donor ages ranging from 7 to 244 days were recorded, and a handful of male and a couple of female infants were included in the cohort. Thymocytes were released mechanically from tissue and stored at -70 °C as pellets of roughly 9.5-31 million cells. A QIAsymphony instrument was used to extract genomic DNA from the frozen cell pellets. The immunoSEQ multiplex PCR assay was used to amplify the TCRB and TCRAD loci from a standardized quantity of quality-controlled genomic DNA. The V(D)J region was spanned by amplicons of a length sufficient to cover the CDR3 and to identify V and J genes. The amplicons were sequenced on an Illumina platform via the commercial immunoSEQ service. Primer bias and sequencing errors were corrected as previously described, and TCRAD and TCRB definitions were based on the IMGT database. immunoSEQ Analyzer 3.0 and VDJTools were used for repertoire analysis, which covered basic statistics, V/J segment usage, diversity estimates, rarefaction and pairwise overlap. Diversity was estimated with Chao1, ChaoE, Efron-Thisted, Shannon and inverse Simpson indices, and also on datasets down-sampled to the smallest sample. Repertoire overlap used strict matching of CDR3 nucleotide sequence, V gene and J gene, with Jaccard-based multidimensional scaling clustering. On average, thymus samples yielded 750,000 to 1,000,000 unique TCRB clonotypes, whereas blood samples yielded approximately 90,000.

Source material: thymocytes. The sequence links TRBV7-9 to TRBJ2-5; 13 of the junction bases match TRBD2. The TCR comes from a girl under three years old with a congenital heart defect. Donor details come from another sample of the same person, matched by shared clones. The CDR3 region reads CASSWTSGGETQYF. The DNA reads as follows: TGTGCCAGCAGCTGGACTAGCGGGGGAGAGACCCAGTACTTC.